These 5 T cell receptor beta chains came from one sample sequenced in a study of blood T cell repertoires in COVID-19. Method: immunoSEQ multiplex PCR; TCRdb's copy keeps in-frame clones and lacks some. This repertoire shows some 71,000 clones, 90% found once; its top ten account for around 5%. The specimen sequenced was peripheral blood. The receptors were sampled from a woman under 30 with acute or convalescent COVID-19.

J is TRBJ2-5 and V is TRBV6-5; a possible D gene is TRBD1 (6 bases). The V and J ends lost 7 bases and 5 bases respectively, with 20 bases between them. The CDR3 contains 15 residues. Germline V gene data show CDR1 as MNHEY and CDR2 as SVGAGI. The CDR3 sequence: CASTPRTTGRETQYF. CDR3 sequence (DNA): TGTGCCAGCACCCCCCGGACAACAGGGCGGGAGACCCAGTACTTC.

This chain connects TRBV7-2 to TRBJ2-1; TRBD2 agrees at 10 bases. From germline, CDR1 is SGHTA and CDR2 FQGNSA. There are 17 residues in the CDR3. After removal of 2 bases from V and 2 bases from J, the junction contained 6 bases not matched to a gene. For the CDR3, the DNA is TGTGCCAGCAGCTTACAAGCGGGGGGGCCACCCTACAATGAGCAGTTCTTC. Translation: CASSLQAGGPPYNEQFF.

The chain carries TRBV2 and TRBJ1-1; TRBD1 is a possible D gene (5 bases). V was clipped by 6 bases and J by 4 bases, with 21 bases between them. Germline CDR1 and CDR2: SNHLY and FYNNEI. CDR3 size: 16 residues. CDR3 loop: CASRRPGTAGSTEAFF. DNA of the CDR3: TGTGCCAGCAGAAGACCAGGGACCGCCGGGAGCACTGAAGCTTTCTTT.

CDR3 region: CASSLLVGGKTEAFF. In DNA, the CDR3 is TGTGCCAGCAGTTTATTGGTAGGGGGCAAGACTGAAGCTTTCTTT. The V call is TRBV28, the J call TRBJ1-1; TRBD1 matches 7 bases. The J segment lost 5 bases and the V segment lost 1 base, leaving 7 bases of the junction unmatched. CDR1 and CDR2 from the germline V gene are MDHEN and SYDVKM. The CDR3 is made up of 15 amino acids.

The chain recombines TRBV9 with TRBJ2-3; 14 positions match TRBD2. The CDR3 spans 18 residues. Losses at the gene ends were 4 bases for V and 2 bases for J; bases not matched to a gene: 9. Germline assignment: CDR1 SGDLS and CDR2 YYNGEE. The CDR3 DNA sequence: TGTGCCAGCAGCCAAAGACTAGCGGGAGGGCGGTACACAGATACGCAGTATTTT. Translated, it gives CASSQRLAGGRYTDTQYF.